The next 13 T cell receptor beta chains were all read from a single sample in a study of HIV-infected patients and healthy controls. cDNA was made from about 500 ng RNA using alpha and beta constant primers. Using multiplexing indices, alpha and beta chain libraries were generated apart by chain-specific third strand synthesis. MiXCR, run by TCRdb on the 5' RACE reads, gives a single entry per CDR3 protein. The sample comprises 15,000 to 19,000 distinct CDR3 sequences, 7% of which are singletons, and 8.3% rests with the top ten. The repertoire came from unfractionated whole blood and reflected all unsorted peripheral T cells. Sequenced input: blood. The receptors shown here come from an adult in good health.

This clonotype was seen at least ten times. V is TRBV2 and J is TRBJ2-3; 12 bases align to TRBD2. The CDR3 contains 16 residues. The V and J ends lost 10 bases and 0 bases, in that order; junction bases with no gene match: 8. Germline CDR1 is SNHLY and CDR2 is FYNNEI. CDR3 sequence reads: CAIQTSGSSSTDTQYF. CDR3 bases: TGTGCCATTCAGACTAGCGGGAGTTCTAGCACAGATACGCAGTATTTT.

The chain joins TRBV30 to TRBJ1-5, with 8 bases fitting TRBD1. CDR3 length: 12 residues. J gave up 9 bases and V 7 bases, and 8 bases lay outside the gene matches. Germline assignment: CDR1 GTSNPN and CDR2 SVGIG (reference sequence). The CDR3 sequence is CASGQGQGPQHF. Here the CDR3 DNA reads TGTGCCTCCGGACAGGGTCAGGGGCCCCAGCATTTT.

This clonotype was seen repeatedly, ten times or more. V usage is TRBV4-2 and J usage is TRBJ2-3, with D possibly being TRBD2 (7 bases). Germline values: CDR1 LGHNA, CDR2 YNFKEQ. Trimming took off 1 base at V and 2 bases at J, with 19 bases between the two ends. The CDR3 consists of 18 residues. CDR3 nucleotides: TGTGCCAGCAGCCAAGGAACTACCGGGGGGCAATCCACAGATACGCAGTATTTT. Encoded protein: CASSQGTTGGQSTDTQYF.

This clonotype was seen ten or more times. This sequence joins TRBV7-2 and TRBJ2-7; 11 bases map to TRBD2. Trimming cost V 6 bases and J 6 bases; bases outside gene matches: 7. CDR1 SGHTA and CDR2 FQGNSA come from the germline V gene. This CDR3 has 14 residues. In DNA form, the CDR3 reads TGTGCCAGCAGTGTGGGGCTAGCGGGGGGCGAGCAGTACTTC. The encoded protein is CASSVGLAGGEQYF.

This clonotype came up once. A much larger clone sits a single nucleotide away, making a read error possible. The chain recombines TRBV5-1 with TRBJ2-7; TRBD2 agrees at 9 bases. The CDR3 runs 14 residues. CDR1 SGHRS and CDR2 YFSETQ come from the germline V gene. Written as DNA, the CDR3 is TGCGCCAGCAGCTTTAGCGGGAGCTCCTACGAGCAGCACTTC. This encodes CASSFSGSSYEQHF.

This clonotype was counted ten times or more. This rearrangement joins TRBV5-1 to TRBJ2-1, with 7 positions matching TRBD2. The CDR3 spans 14 residues. Germline CDR1 is SGHRS and CDR2 is YFSETQ. V lost 6 bases, J lost 7 bases, and 10 bases stayed unmatched. The CDR3 loop reads CASKPGAGTNEQFF. DNA of the CDR3: TGCGCCAGCAAGCCGGGAGCGGGGACGAATGAGCAGTTCTTC.

This clonotype is medium-sized within its sample. This sequence joins TRBV30 and TRBJ2-7; D is perhaps TRBD2 (6 bases). Germline CDR1 GTSNPN, CDR2 SVGIG (reference sequence). Trimming removed 8 bases at V and 4 bases at J, with 18 bases between. There are 13 residues in the CDR3. DNA of the CDR3: TGTGCCGGCAGCCCGGGACTGGGGTACGAGCAGTACTTC. Its translation: CAGSPGLGYEQYF.

This clonotype was counted at least ten times. The chain joins TRBV19 to TRBJ2-1; D is unclear. Trimming took off 4 bases at V and 3 bases at J, with 7 bases between the two ends. This CDR3 spans 13 amino acids. CDR1 is LNHDA and CDR2 is SQIVND in the germline V gene (reference sequence). The CDR3 nucleotides read TGTGCCAGTAGTACAGAGGACTACAATGAGCAGTTCTTC. Translating gives CASSTEDYNEQFF.

This clonotype was detected ten times or more. V and J are TRBV6-6 and TRBJ2-1, with TRBD2 matching 13 bases. From germline, CDR1 is MNHNY and CDR2 SVGAGI (reference sequence). Trimming cost V 7 bases and J 7 bases; bases outside gene matches: 19. The CDR3 is 19 residues long. CDR3 coding DNA: TGTGCCAGCACCCAACTGGGACTAGCGGGATTAGGATTACAGAATGAGCAGTTCTTC. Its protein is CASTQLGLAGLGLQNEQFF.

Concerning this clonotype: This sequence may be a read error, since a much larger clone differs from it by one base. The chain recombines TRBV4-3 with TRBJ1-6; no definite D call. CDR3 length: 14 amino acids. Per the germline V gene, CDR1 is LGHNA and CDR2 is YSLEER. CDR3 sequence: CSSSQGRYDSPLHF. The CDR3 DNA reads TGCTCCAGCAGCCAAGGAAGATATGACTCACCCCTCCACTTT.

As for this clonotype: A much larger clone differs from this one at a single base, so this may be a read error. The V and J genes are TRBV4-2 and TRBJ2-3, with a possible D match to TRBD2 (7 bases). The CDR3 contains 18 residues. Germline loops: CDR1 LGHNA, CDR2 YNFKEQ. The V end was cut by 1 base, the J end by 5 bases, with 22 bases between. The CDR3 is CASSQGTTGGQSIDTQYF. The CDR3 DNA reads as TGTGCCAGCAGCCAAGGAACTACCGGGGGGCAATCCATAGATACGCAGTATTTT.

This clonotype was found many times. V gene TRBV27 combines with J gene TRBJ2-7; TRBD2 matches at 9 bases. The CDR3 runs 15 residues. Trimming at V came to 6 bases and at J to 0 bases, leaving 6 bases not matched to a gene. Germline V gene sequence: CDR1 MNHEY, CDR2 SMNVEV (reference sequence). CDR3 protein: CASSLSGGLSYEQYF. CDR3 nucleotide sequence: TGTGCCAGCAGCCTGAGCGGGGGGCTCTCCTACGAGCAGTACTTC.

This clonotype has a count of ten or more. The chain carries TRBV5-8 and TRBJ1-1, with D unclear. This CDR3 comprises 11 residues. Germline loops: CDR1 SGHTS, CDR2 YDEGEE. V lost 4 bases, J lost 5 bases, and 6 bases lay in between. The DNA of the CDR3 is TGTGCCAGCAGCCCCAGGACTGAAGCTTTCTTT. This gives the protein CASSPRTEAFF.